A selection of T cell receptor beta chains follows, all from one sample in a study of cytomegalovirus exposure and HLA in healthy donors. Sequencing was performed with immunoSEQ multiplex PCR; in TCRdb, only in-frame clones are kept and a portion is missing. The data show around 100,000 clones, roughly 78% seen once. Material for sequencing was PBMCs. The receptors derive from a male donor in good health and CMV-seropositive. Each CDR3 is given with its conserved first and last residue. A D gene is named only where the DNA matches it firmly. Some rows mark clone size as missing; the rest say once, few, many or name a class of expanded clone.

d_gene	j_gene	v_gene	abundance	CDR3aa	CDR3nt
TRBD1	TRBJ1-1	TRBV27	once	CASSPGTGLNTEAFF	TGTGCCAGCAGTCCGGGGACAGGGCTAAACACTGAAGCTTTCTTT
TRBD1	TRBJ1-6	TRBV2	.	CASSAGGPYNSPLHF	TGTGCCAGCAGTGCAGGGGGCCCCTATAATTCACCCCTCCACTTT
TRBD2	TRBJ2-7	TRBV10-2	.	CASSEPGLGPYEQYF	TGCGCCAGCAGCGAACCGGGACTAGGGCCCTACGAGCAGTACTTC
TRBD2	TRBJ2-5	TRBV7-9	few	CASSLAGGGETQYF	TGTGCCAGCAGCTTAGCGGGGGGGGGAGAGACCCAGTACTTC
TRBD1	TRBJ2-1	TRBV9	once	CAGSPNPGRTGGPQQFF	TGTGCCGGCAGCCCAAACCCCGGGAGGACAGGGGGCCCTCAGCAGTTCTTC
.	TRBJ1-1	TRBV7-9	.	CASAFSNTEAFF	TGTGCCAGCGCGTTTTCGAACACTGAAGCTTTCTTT
TRBD1	TRBJ2-5	TRBV30	.	CAWSVQGSGETQYF	TGTGCCTGGAGTGTACAGGGGAGCGGTGAGACCCAGTACTTC
.	TRBJ1-4	TRBV27	.	CASSFLSSGEKLFF	TGTGCCAGCAGTTTCTTATCGTCAGGGGAAAAACTGTTTTTT
.	TRBJ2-2	TRBV6-1	.	CASSQTGVGELFF	TGTGCCAGCAGCCAAACGGGGGTCGGGGAGCTGTTTTTT
TRBD1	TRBJ2-5	TRBV29-1	few	CSVEDSWGQGEETQYF	TGCAGCGTTGAAGATTCTTGGGGACAGGGAGAAGAGACCCAGTACTTC
.	TRBJ1-2	TRBV28	.	CASSTGTLYGYTF	TGTGCCAGCAGCACCGGGACACTCTATGGCTACACCTTC
.	TRBJ2-1	TRBV5-1	.	CASSLVRRGNEQFF	TGCGCCAGCAGCTTGGTCCGTCGCGGGAATGAGCAGTTCTTC
TRBD1	TRBJ2-2	TRBV27	few	CASSSGQLNTGELFF	TGTGCCAGCAGTTCGGGACAGTTGAACACCGGGGAGCTGTTTTTT
.	TRBJ1-1	TRBV30	few	CAREGSMNTEAFF	TGTGCCCGGGAGGGGAGCATGAACACTGAAGCTTTCTTT
.	TRBJ2-7	TRBV4-2	.	CASSQDIARISEQYF	TGTGCCAGCAGCCAAGATATAGCCCGAATCTCCGAGCAGTACTTC
.	TRBJ1-1	TRBV29-1	.	CSVDSTGDTEAFF	TGCAGCGTTGATTCGACCGGGGACACTGAAGCTTTCTTT
TRBD1	TRBJ1-5	TRBV13	few	CASSLQGAFSQPQHF	TGTGCCAGCAGCTTACAGGGGGCATTTAGTCAGCCCCAGCATTTT
TRBD1	TRBJ2-7	TRBV30	.	CAWGQGLRGEQYF	TGTGCCTGGGGACAGGGGCTGCGGGGCGAGCAGTACTTC
TRBD1	TRBJ2-7	TRBV6-1	once	CASTWTGGGYEQYF	TGTGCCAGCACGTGGACAGGGGGCGGTTACGAGCAGTACTTC
.	TRBJ1-2	TRBV28	.	CASSPTDKDGYTF	TGTGCCAGCAGTCCTACGGACAAGGATGGCTACACCTTC
TRBD2	TRBJ2-1	TRBV10-3	once	CAIGPGLGQLNEQFF	TGTGCCATCGGCCCGGGACTAGGTCAATTGAATGAGCAGTTCTTC
TRBD2	TRBJ2-7	TRBV6-5	.	CASSLRASGPYEQYF	TGTGCCAGCAGTCTCCGGGCTAGCGGCCCCTACGAGCAGTACTTC
.	TRBJ2-2	TRBV5-6	few	CASSLIGGELFF	TGTGCCAGCAGCTTGATCGGGGGGGAGCTGTTTTTT
.	TRBJ1-6	TRBV2	.	CASSDTGPGAYNSPLHF	TGTGCCAGCAGCGATACAGGGCCTGGGGCCTATAATTCACCCCTCCACTTT
.	TRBJ2-5	TRBV21-1	few	CASSKKEMGLAETQYF	TGTGCCAGCAGCAAAAAAGAAATGGGACTAGCGGAGACCCAGTACTTC
TRBD1	TRBJ2-4	TRBV6-5	once	CASSPDRVKNIQYF	TGTGCCAGCAGCCCTGACAGGGTGAAAAACATTCAGTACTTC
.	TRBJ1-5	TRBV19	.	CASSILVPQGHQPQHF	TGTGCCAGTAGTATATTAGTCCCCCAGGGCCATCAGCCCCAGCATTTT
.	TRBJ2-7	TRBV6-5	few	CASSRGTPQNYEQYF	TGTGCCAGCAGCCGCGGGACCCCTCAGAACTACGAGCAGTACTTC
.	TRBJ2-1	TRBV15	.	CATSRDGDWASEQFF	TGTGCCACCAGCAGAGATGGGGACTGGGCCAGTGAGCAGTTCTTC
.	TRBJ1-6	TRBV6-5	.	CASSRDNSYNSPLHF	TGTGCCAGCAGTCGGGACAACTCCTATAATTCACCCCTCCACTTT
TRBD1	TRBJ1-2	TRBV27	few	CASTGAGGAVGYTF	TGTGCCAGCACTGGGGCAGGGGGCGCAGTTGGCTACACCTTC
.	TRBJ2-5	TRBV7-2	.	CASRTENQETQYF	TGTGCCAGCAGGACAGAAAACCAAGAGACCCAGTACTTC
.	TRBJ2-7	TRBV28	.	CASSIPGYEQYF	TGTGCCAGCAGCATTCCAGGGTACGAGCAGTACTTC
TRBD2	TRBJ2-3	TRBV2	.	CASSAFTSGNTDTQYF	TGTGCCAGCAGTGCTTTCACTAGCGGAAACACAGATACGCAGTATTTT
TRBD1	TRBJ1-6	TRBV28	.	CASIPSRTGSSPLHF	TGTGCCAGCATCCCGAGTCGGACAGGGAGTTCACCCCTCCACTTT
.	TRBJ1-5	TRBV4-1	.	CASSQVLVSSPPQHF	TGCGCCAGCAGCCAAGTTCTTGTGAGTTCCCCGCCCCAGCATTTT
TRBD2	TRBJ2-2	TRBV4-2	.	CASSQGDGKRGPGELFF	TGTGCCAGCAGCCAAGGGGATGGGAAGCGGGGGCCTGGGGAGCTGTTTTTT
.	TRBJ1-4	TRBV6-6	.	CASSFDRGNEKLFF	TGTGCCAGCAGTTTCGACAGAGGTAATGAAAAACTGTTTTTT
.	TRBJ2-1	TRBV9	.	CASSTTPFSYNEQFF	TGTGCCAGCAGCACGACTCCTTTCTCCTACAATGAGCAGTTCTTC
.	TRBJ1-1	TRBV2	few	CASSGQGLTTEAFF	TGTGCCAGCAGTGGTCAGGGCCTAACGACTGAAGCTTTCTTT
TRBD1	TRBJ2-1	TRBV6-1	few	CASSVVLGRTGDNEQFF	TGTGCCAGCAGTGTAGTCCTCGGGCGGACAGGGGACAATGAGCAGTTCTTC
TRBD2	TRBJ2-7	TRBV5-1	.	CASSPTQAPGTSGRDREQYF	TGCGCCAGCAGCCCCACCCAGGCCCCCGGGACTAGCGGGAGAGACCGTGAGCAGTACTTC
.	TRBJ1-4	TRBV4-1	.	CASSQELGQGREKLFF	TGCGCCAGCAGCCAAGAATTAGGGCAGGGTCGTGAAAAACTGTTTTTT
TRBD2	TRBJ2-5	TRBV5-1	.	CASTGIAGGPAETQYF	TGCGCCAGCACCGGGATAGCGGGAGGGCCTGCGGAGACCCAGTACTTC
.	TRBJ1-5	TRBV5-8	.	CASSATRASNQPQHF	TGTGCCAGCAGCGCGACCAGGGCCTCCAATCAGCCCCAGCATTTT
.	TRBJ1-5	TRBV6-5	few	CASSYGRDNQPQHF	TGTGCCAGCAGTTACGGCAGGGACAATCAGCCCCAGCATTTT
.	TRBJ1-4	TRBV7-9	.	CASSFGGGEKLFF	TGTGCCAGCAGCTTCGGGGGTGGTGAAAAACTGTTTTTT
TRBD1	TRBJ1-1	TRBV28	.	CASSLIDRDNTEAFF	TGTGCCAGCAGTTTAATAGACAGGGATAACACTGAAGCTTTCTTT
TRBD1	TRBJ2-7	TRBV4-1	.	CASRREDRASYEQYF	TGCGCCAGCAGACGAGAGGACAGGGCCTCCTACGAGCAGTACTTC
.	TRBJ1-5	TRBV5-1	.	CASSLSAGGNQPQHF	TGCGCCAGCAGCTTGTCCGCAGGGGGCAATCAGCCCCAGCATTTT
TRBD1	TRBJ1-5	TRBV30	few	CAWSSHDRDDQPQHF	TGTGCCTGGAGTTCCCACGACAGGGATGATCAGCCCCAGCATTTT
TRBD2	TRBJ2-5	TRBV7-7	.	CASSLASGGQETQHF	TGTGCCAGCAGCTTAGCAAGCGGGGGACAAGAGACCCAGCACTTC
TRBD1	TRBJ1-3	TRBV9	.	CASGTGGTNTIYF	TGTGCCTCCGGGACAGGGGGCACAAACACCATATATTTT
TRBD1	TRBJ1-5	TRBV28	few	CASSQGGQSNQPQHF	TGTGCCAGCAGTCAAGGGGGACAGAGCAATCAGCCCCAGCATTTT
.	TRBJ1-2	TRBV6-5	.	CASSWEGYTF	TGTGCCAGCAGTTGGGAGGGCTACACCTTC
.	TRBJ1-2	TRBV6-6	few	CASSPASRGYTF	TGTGCCAGCAGTCCGGCCTCGAGGGGCTACACCTTC
.	TRBJ2-1	TRBV7-9	.	CASSLSGYEQFF	TGTGCCAGCAGCTTATCGGGATATGAGCAGTTCTTC
TRBD1	TRBJ2-7	TRBV19	.	CASSRRGGTGSREQYF	TGTGCCAGTAGTAGGAGGGGTGGGACAGGGAGTCGGGAGCAGTACTTC
TRBD2	TRBJ2-7	TRBV11-2	.	CASSLVLAGWSF	TGTGCCAGCAGCTTAGTTTTAGCGGGATGGTCCTTC
.	TRBJ1-2	TRBV27	.	CASSLYWAQANYGYTF	TGTGCCAGCAGTTTATACTGGGCACAAGCTAACTATGGCTACACCTTC